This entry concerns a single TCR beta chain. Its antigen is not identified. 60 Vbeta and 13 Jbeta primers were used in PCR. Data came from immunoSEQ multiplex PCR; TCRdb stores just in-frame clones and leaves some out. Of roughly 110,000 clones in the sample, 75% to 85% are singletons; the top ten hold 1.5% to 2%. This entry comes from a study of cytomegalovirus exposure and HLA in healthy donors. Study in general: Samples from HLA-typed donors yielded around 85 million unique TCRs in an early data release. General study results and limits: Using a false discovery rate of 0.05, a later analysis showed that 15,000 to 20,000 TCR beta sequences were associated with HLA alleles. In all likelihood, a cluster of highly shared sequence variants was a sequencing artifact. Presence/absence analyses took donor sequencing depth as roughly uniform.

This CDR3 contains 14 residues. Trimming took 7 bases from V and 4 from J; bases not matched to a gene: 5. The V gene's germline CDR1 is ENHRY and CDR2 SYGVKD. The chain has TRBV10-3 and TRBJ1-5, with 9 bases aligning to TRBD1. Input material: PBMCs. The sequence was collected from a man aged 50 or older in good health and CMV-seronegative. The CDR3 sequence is CAINDRGLNQPQHF. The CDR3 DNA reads TGTGCCATCAACGACAGGGGGTTAAATCAGCCCCAGCATTTT.